This T cell receptor (beta chain) was sequenced during a study of blood T cell repertoires in COVID-19. Source study methods: Nucleated cell counts were estimated from reference gene primer amplification. Generated by immunoSEQ multiplex PCR, the TCRdb table keeps only in-frame clones and is missing some. That table furnishes V, J and clone size, whereas the DNA furnished D and trimming. The sample has under 300,000 clones; around 90% are singletons. This TCR derives from a human donor in a cohort exposed to, infected with or recovered from COVID-19 (not recorded which). The donor label of this sample is uncertain. Input material: PBMCs or T cells enriched from blood (not recorded which).

This CDR3 reads CASSPSGGRRDGYTF. In nucleotides, the CDR3 is TGTGCCAGCAGCCCTTCGGGGGGGCGCAGGGACGGCTACACCTTC. The chain couples TRBV3-1 (or the pseudogene TRBV3-2) to TRBJ1-2; tentatively, D is TRBD1 (6 bases). CDR3 length: 15 residues. Trimming shortened V by 4 bases and J by 8 bases, and 20 bases separated the two germline ends. CDR1 is LGHDT and CDR2 is YNNKEL in the germline V gene (reference sequence).